This T cell receptor beta chain emerged from a study of T cell changes during pregnancy in multiple sclerosis (dated by TCRdb to about 2019). Broadly, across the study: The study looked at changes in the T cell repertoire across pregnancy in women with multiple sclerosis.

Note on this clone: Its antigen remains unidentified. Per-base qualities were not stored, and no clone one base away is much larger.

Libraries came from the immunoSEQ multiplex PCR assay. Entries here come from immuneACCESS through TCRdb and include only in-frame sequences with V and J called. Some clones fail to appear in such tables; in the studies checked, an unresolved V gene covers under half of the shortfall, and the cause of the remainder is unknown. In all, the sample holds just over 65,000 clones, and less than 95% of those were seen once. Roughly 0.87% of the sample goes to the ten largest clones. Sequences GTSNPN (CDR1) and SVGIG (CDR2) are obtained from the germline V gene (reference sequence). Germline trimming amounts to 4 bases on V and 7 bases on J, with 12 as the count of junction bases outside the gene matches. The CDR3 contains 16 residues, cysteine and phenylalanine counted. Only the CDR3 DNA stays, 48 bases, in frame from base 1.

This receptor was obtained from a female donor with multiple sclerosis, enrolled in a pregnancy study. The chain employs TRBV30 and TRBJ1-6, with TRBD1 identical over 8 junction bases. The source was peripheral blood, collected in the second trimester of pregnancy. The DNA is TGTGCCTGGACTGTCTCTGGACAGGGTGTCAATTCACCCCTCCACTTT. Translated, it reads CAWTVSGQGVNSPLHF.